The clone carrying this T cell receptor (beta chain) was counted a few times. These data are taken from a study of blood T cells in healthy people across ages. With 1 base removed from V and 10 bases from J, the gap between germline ends came to 10 bases. The CDR3 spans 12 residues. CDR1 and CDR2 (germline): MDHEN, SYDVKM. The second PCR ran about 6 to 12 cycles with a sample-barcoded 5' primer and J-beta primers. Each CDR3 protein is one row after TCRdb ran MiXCR on the 5' RACE reads. The sample lists about 760,000 distinct CDR3 sequences, roughly 50% occurring once. V gene TRBV28 combines with J gene TRBJ1-1; D gene unclear. Sequencing was performed on blood. The clonotype comes from a man aged 40-50 years in good health. Here the CDR3 reads CASSLFEGGAFF. CDR3 bases: TGTGCCAGCAGTTTATTTGAGGGAGGAGCTTTCTTT.